What follows are 13 T cell receptor beta chains derived from one specimen sequenced in a study of T cells in Graves' hyperthyroidism and ophthalmopathy. Amplified regions were TCR beta CDR3 sequences from RNA transcripts. With the HTBI primer set, the TCR CDR3 went through a first round of RT-PCR. MiXCR, applied by TCRdb to the multiplex PCR reads, yields one record per CDR3 protein. This sample has about 500,000 distinct CDR3 sequences, with 13% to 15% found just once. The sequenced sample was blood. Receptor source: a woman younger than 35 with Graves' hyperthyroidism.

In this sample, this clonotype turned up many times. This chain joins TRBV12-3 or TRBV12-4 and TRBJ2-1; 7 bases agree with TRBD2. CDR3 length equals 18 residues. The V gene end was trimmed by 0 bases and the J gene end by 0 bases; junction bases not matched to a gene: 8. The DNA of the CDR3 is TGTGCCAGCAGTTTAGCGTTGGGGGGGAGGTACTCCTACAATGAGCAGTTCTTC. Amino acids: CASSLALGGRYSYNEQFF.

The chain combines TRBV9 with TRBJ2-2; 10 nucleotides align to TRBD1. The junction had 12 bases not matched to a gene; V was cut back by 3 bases and J by 4 bases. The germline CDR1 and CDR2 sequences are SGDLS and YYNGEE. The CDR3 contains 18 residues. CDR3 nucleotide sequence: TGTGCCAGCAGCGACACCCGGGGACAGGGGAGATCCACCGGGGAGCTGTTTTTT. Translated: CASSDTRGQGRSTGELFF. Variable domain in full (rest from reference TRBV9 and TRBJ2-2): DSGVTQTPKHLITATGQRVTLRCSPRSGDLSVYWYQQSLDQGLQFLIQYYNGEERAKGNILERFSAQQFPDLHSELNLSSLELGDSALYFCASSDTRGQGRSTGELFFGEGSRLTVL.

The CDR3 nucleotides are TGTGCCAGCAGCTTAGTAGGAGTGGATACGCAGTATTTT. Translated: CASSLVGVDTQYF. V gene TRBV11-2 combines with J gene TRBJ2-3; D is unresolved. Germline CDR1 reads SGHAT; CDR2 reads FQNNGV. The CDR3 sequence is 13 residues long. Trimming took off 1 base at V and 6 bases at J, with 8 bases between the two ends.

The chain uses TRBV2 and TRBJ1-1, with a weak D call TRBD1 (6 bases). Trimming pared 5 bases from V and 2 bases from J, leaving 18 bases between. This CDR3 is 16 amino acids long. Germline V lookup: CDR1 SNHLY, CDR2 FYNNEI. The CDR3 coding sequence is TGTGCCAGCAGTTTTAACAGGGCGGCGGGTAACACTGAAGCTTTCTTT. Encoded protein: CASSFNRAAGNTEAFF.

The CDR3 loop is CASRRQLNTEAFF. The CDR3, as DNA: TGTGCCAGTAGGCGACAACTGAACACTGAAGCTTTCTTT. The chain couples TRBV19 to TRBJ1-1; no clear D gene. Germline V gene data show CDR1 as LNHDA and CDR2 as SQIVND (reference sequence). Between the trimmed V and J ends, which lost 6 bases and 0 bases, there was a span of 8 bases. The CDR3 sequence is 13 residues long.

This clonotype was picked up one time. One junction end does not reproduce the germline sequence, and a read error may be involved. The chain uses TRBV12-3 or TRBV12-4 and TRBJ2-4; 7 positions agree with TRBD2. The CDR3 spans 16 residues. This CDR3 reads CGSSGGEVEAKNIQYF. In DNA, the CDR3 is TGTGGCAGCAGTGGGGGGGAAGTGGAGGCCAAAAACATTCAGTACTTC.

This clonotype showed up many times. The chain links TRBV19 to TRBJ2-1, with D perhaps TRBD1 or TRBD2 (5 bases each). The ends were cut back, 3 bases at V and 6 bases at J, with 21 bases in the middle. Per the germline V gene, CDR1 is LNHDA and CDR2 is SQIVND (reference sequence). The CDR3 runs 17 residues. The chain's CDR3 is CASSISGGGAMINEQFF. The CDR3 DNA follows: TGTGCCAGTAGTATTAGTGGAGGTGGGGCAATGATCAATGAGCAGTTCTTC.

This clonotype was observed a handful of times. V gene TRBV7-9 combines with J gene TRBJ1-1; 8 nucleotides agree with TRBD1. J gave up 11 bases and V 3 bases, and 5 bases lay outside the gene matches. CDR3 length equals 12 residues. CDR1 and CDR2 from the germline V gene are SEHNR and FQNEAQ (reference sequence). The CDR3 region has the DNA TGTGCCAGCAGCTTCCTGGACAGGGCGGCTTTCTTT. As protein: CASSFLDRAAFF.

In its sample, this clonotype was seen many times. This chain connects TRBV5-1 to TRBJ2-7; 11 nucleotides line up with TRBD2. From germline, CDR1 is SGHRS and CDR2 YFSETQ. The CDR3 is 13 amino acids. V was pared by 3 bases and J by 7 bases, with 3 bases of the junction left unmatched. The chain's CDR3 is CASSSLAGDEQYF. The DNA of the CDR3 is TGCGCCAGCAGCTCACTAGCGGGAGATGAGCAGTACTTC.

To note about this clonotype: Just one base apart from a much larger clone, this may be a read error. The J gene is TRBJ2-5, the V gene TRBV30; D may be TRBD2 (6 bases). V was shortened by 5 bases and J by 5 bases, with 15 bases between the two germline ends. The CDR3 is 13 amino acids. CDR1 GTSNPN and CDR2 SVGIG come from the germline V gene (reference sequence). Written as DNA, the CDR3 is TGTGCCTGGGGTAGAAGGGACTCGGAGACCCAGTACTTC. It translates to CAWGRRDSETQYF.

This clonotype was detected ten times or more. The chain employs TRBV18 and TRBJ1-1; the D gene is possibly TRBD1 (5 bases). V lost 6 bases, J lost 3 bases, and 17 bases lay in between. The CDR3 covers 15 residues. Germline V gene lookup returns CDR1 KGHSH and CDR2 LQKENI. The CDR3 nucleotides read TGTGCCAGCTCCCCTCGAAAGTTGGGGGACACTGAAGCTTTCTTT. This codes for CASSPRKLGDTEAFF.

The chain carries TRBV10-2 and TRBJ2-2; D possibly corresponds to TRBD1 (6 bases). The V gene's germline CDR1 is WSHSY and CDR2 SAAADI. V lost 5 bases, J lost 6 bases, and 10 bases lay in between. The CDR3 consists of 13 residues. The CDR3 loop is CASSKQGAGELFF. CDR3 bases: TGCGCCAGCAGTAAACAGGGCGCCGGGGAGCTGTTTTTT.

This clonotype turned up a few times. The rearrangement uses TRBV6-5 and TRBJ2-1; a possible D gene is TRBD2 (6 bases). The CDR3 is made up of 18 amino acids. Germline V gene sequence: CDR1 MNHEY, CDR2 SVGAGI. Trimming shortened V by 0 bases and J by 0 bases, and 15 bases separated the two germline ends. CDR3 sequence (DNA): TGTGCCAGCAGTTACTCGAACCCTCTAGCGAGCTCCTACAATGAGCAGTTCTTC. Amino acid sequence: CASSYSNPLASSYNEQFF.